One sample yielded the 10 T cell receptor beta chains listed below, sequenced in a study of control samples from healthy donors and cancer patients. Using immunoSEQ multiplex PCR, the repertoire was profiled, and TCRdb retains in-frame clones only, with some absent. This table has about 410,000 clones, around nine tenths appearing once. Input material: PBMCs. The receptors here all came from a man aged 35 to 55 with head and neck cancer.

This chain links TRBV4-1 with TRBJ2-5, with D possibly matching TRBD1 (6 bases). Trimming removed 3 bases at V and 2 bases at J, with 13 bases between. This CDR3 is built from 15 residues. Germline assignment: CDR1 MGHRA and CDR2 YSYEKL. CDR3 nucleotide sequence: TGCGCCAGCAGCCAGTTGGGGACACAACAAGAGACCCAGTACTTC. It yields the protein CASSQLGTQQETQYF.

The V gene is TRBV4-1, the J gene TRBJ2-7; TRBD2 aligns across 8 bases. V dropped 4 bases and J dropped 0; count of bases not matched to a gene: 8. The CDR3 length is 16 residues. Germline V lookup: CDR1 MGHRA, CDR2 YSYEKL. CDR3 nucleotide sequence: TGCGCCAGCAGCCCATTACTAGCGGTAAGCTCCTACGAGCAGTACTTC. Amino acid sequence: CASSPLLAVSSYEQYF.

This chain uses TRBV3-1 (or the pseudogene TRBV3-2) with TRBJ2-7, with 13 bases lining up with TRBD2. CDR1 LGHDT and CDR2 YNNKEL come from the germline V gene (reference sequence). The CDR3 extends over 18 amino acids. The V gene end was trimmed by 4 bases and the J gene end by 7 bases; junction bases not matched to a gene: 16. CDR3 amino acids: CASSPLAKGLAGVGEQYF. The CDR3 DNA follows: TGTGCCAGCAGCCCATTAGCCAAAGGACTAGCGGGAGTAGGGGAGCAGTACTTC.

The CDR3 sequence is CSVVLGSVQTF. CDR3 nucleotides: TGCAGCGTTGTACTGGGCAGCGTGCAGACTTTC. The V call is TRBV29-1, the J call TRBJ2-6; D uncertain. The CDR3 extends over 11 amino acids. Germline values: CDR1 SQVTM, CDR2 ANQGSEA. V dropped 4 bases and J dropped 18 bases, with 16 bases sitting between them. Based on the CDR3 plus reference TRBV29-1 and TRBJ2-6, the full variable domain is SAVISQKPSRDICQRGTSLTIQCQVDSQVTMMFWYRQQPGQSLTLIATANQGSEATYESGFVIDKFPISRPNLTFSTLTVSNMSPEDSSIYLCSVVLGSVQTFGAGSRLTVL.

V and J are TRBV29-1 and TRBJ1-5; maybe TRBD1 (5 bases). V was cut by 1 base and J by 4 bases, with 8 bases left in between. CDR3 size: 13 residues. Germline V gene data show CDR1 as SQVTM and CDR2 as ANQGSEA. DNA for the CDR3: TGCAGCGTTGAAGGGGACCAGAATCAGCCCCAGCATTTT. Its translation is CSVEGDQNQPQHF.

The V gene is TRBV5-8, the J gene TRBJ2-2; TRBD2 aligns across 7 bases. Germline V CDR1 and CDR2: SGHTS, YDEGEE. CDR3 length: 15 residues. J gave up 2 bases and V 4 bases, and 5 bases lay outside the gene matches. CDR3 amino acids: CASSRGGPNTGELFF. DNA for the CDR3: TGTGCCAGCAGCCGCGGGGGACCAAACACCGGGGAGCTGTTTTTT.

The genes are TRBV10-3 and TRBJ2-1, with 10 bases lining up with TRBD2. This CDR3 is built from 16 residues. CDR1 ENHRY and CDR2 SYGVKD come from the germline V gene. Unmatched junction bases numbered 2, after V lost 2 bases and J lost 1 base. The chain's CDR3 is CAISEPSGSSYNEQFF. Here the CDR3 DNA reads TGTGCCATCAGTGAGCCTAGCGGGAGTTCCTACAATGAGCAGTTCTTC.

The CDR3 spells CASSTPPGRGGLDTGELFF. The CDR3 DNA sequence: TGTGCCAGTAGTACCCCCCCCGGGCGGGGGGGCCTGGACACCGGGGAGCTGTTTTTT. V gene TRBV19 combines with J gene TRBJ2-2; 9 nucleotides line up with TRBD2. After removal of 4 bases from V and 3 bases from J, the junction contained 15 bases not matched to a gene. Looked up from germline, CDR1 is LNHDA and CDR2 is SQIVND (reference sequence). This CDR3 is built from 19 residues.

A note on this clone: Compared with germline, one end of the junction differs, possibly owing to a read error. The rearrangement uses TRBV6-6 and TRBJ1-1; possibly TRBD1 for D (6 bases). The V gene's germline CDR1 is MNHNY and CDR2 SVGAGI (reference sequence). The CDR3 is 14 amino acids. The CDR3 DNA reads as TGTGCCAGCAGCCCCCAGGGGTTGAACTCTGAAGCTTTCTTT. It yields the protein CASSPQGLNSEAFF.

The chain carries TRBV9 and TRBJ2-7, with TRBD1 as a possible D gene (6 bases). Germline V gives CDR1 SGDLS, CDR2 YYNGEE. There are 15 residues in the CDR3. Between the trimmed V and J ends, which lost 4 bases and 2 bases, there was a span of 16 bases. This CDR3 reads CASSPRQGSTYEQYF. CDR3 DNA: TGTGCCAGCAGCCCCAGGCAGGGGTCTACCTACGAGCAGTACTTC. Variable domain in full (rest from reference TRBV9 and TRBJ2-7): DSGVTQTPKHLITATGQRVTLRCSPRSGDLSVYWYQQSLDQGLQFLIQYYNGEERAKGNILERFSAQQFPDLHSELNLSSLELGDSALYFCASSPRQGSTYEQYFGPGTRLTVT.